The rows below give T cell receptor beta chains drawn from one sample of a study of CD8+ T cells in alopecia areata. Repertoires were generated with immunoSEQ multiplex PCR, while TCRdb's copy carries only in-frame clones and drops some. The repertoire consists of a few hundred thousand clones, with 45% to 70% occurring once and the leading ten covering about 5.3%. Sequenced: CD8+ T cells sorted from blood. These receptors were taken from a human donor in good health. Each CDR3 is given without its conserved first and last residue. The size field is filled for only some rows; it gives once, few, many or a size class.

>13|TRBJ1-5|TRBV4-1|.
ASSQDRTLGQPQH
>12|TRBJ2-3|TRBV29-1|once
SVEGQPLTDTQY
>13|TRBJ1-1|TRBV29-1|.
SVVGTLDLNTEAF
>11|TRBJ1-2|TRBV9|.
ASSAPLGGGYT
>12|TRBJ2-1|TRBV5-1|.
ASNQGQVGPEQF
>9|TRBJ2-5|TRBV11-2|.
ASSREETQY
>10|TRBJ1-1|TRBV5-1|.
ASSLLNTEAF
>13|TRBJ1-5|TRBV2|.
ASSMGQGSNQPQH
>11|TRBJ2-7|TRBV30|.
AWSVIEGREQY
>12|TRBJ1-1|TRBV10-3|.
AISGAQSNTEAF
>12|TRBJ2-3|TRBV10-2|.
ASSEYKGGDTQY
>10|TRBJ2-7|TRBV30|.
AWSVDSYEQY
>13|TRBJ2-1|TRBV4-2|.
ASSQGPTVSDEQF
>15|TRBJ1-2|TRBV4-3|.
ASSQGERERLLGGYT
>11|TRBJ2-1|TRBV29-1|.
SVPGGTYNEQF
>11|TRBJ2-5|TRBV10-3|.
AISDKYQETQY
>12|TRBJ1-1|TRBV4-1|.
ASSHDRVTTEAF
>14|TRBJ1-5|TRBV15|.
ATSRDPRPGNQPQH
>14|TRBJ1-2|TRBV27|.
ASSPHPAAGGEGYT
>13|TRBJ2-7|TRBV29-1|few
SARGGDSLTYEQY
>15|TRBJ2-7|TRBV7-9|few
ASSLGSGGLDSYEQY
>11|TRBJ1-2|TRBV30|.
AWEARLNYGYT
>11|TRBJ1-2|TRBV5-1|.
ASSSTDSYGYT
>12|TRBJ2-3|TRBV7-9|few
ASSFSGNPDTQY
>10|TRBJ2-3|TRBV6-6|few
ASSYEADTQY
>12|TRBJ1-2|TRBV10-2|.
ASSESTRGGGYT
>11|TRBJ2-7|TRBV4-1|few
ASSQKLAYEQY
>14|TRBJ2-5|TRBV13|.
ASSITSGGSPETQY
>11|TRBJ2-7|TRBV14|.
ASSQLSKHEQY
>12|TRBJ1-1|TRBV6-5|.
ASSPGTLGTEAF
>10|TRBJ2-7|TRBV7-6|.
ASSLGGTEQY
>12|TRBJ2-7|TRBV7-9|.
ATRAGTATYEQY